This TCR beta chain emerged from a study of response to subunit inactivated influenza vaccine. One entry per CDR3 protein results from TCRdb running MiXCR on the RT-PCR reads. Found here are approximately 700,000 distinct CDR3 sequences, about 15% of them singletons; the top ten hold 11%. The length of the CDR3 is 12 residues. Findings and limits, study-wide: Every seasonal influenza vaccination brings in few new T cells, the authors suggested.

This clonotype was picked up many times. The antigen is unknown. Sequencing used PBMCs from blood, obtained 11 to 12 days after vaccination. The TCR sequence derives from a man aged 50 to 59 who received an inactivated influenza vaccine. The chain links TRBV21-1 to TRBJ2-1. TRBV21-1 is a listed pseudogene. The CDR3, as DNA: TGTGCCAGCATCCCATCCCACAATGAGCAGTTCTTC. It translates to CASIPSHNEQFF.